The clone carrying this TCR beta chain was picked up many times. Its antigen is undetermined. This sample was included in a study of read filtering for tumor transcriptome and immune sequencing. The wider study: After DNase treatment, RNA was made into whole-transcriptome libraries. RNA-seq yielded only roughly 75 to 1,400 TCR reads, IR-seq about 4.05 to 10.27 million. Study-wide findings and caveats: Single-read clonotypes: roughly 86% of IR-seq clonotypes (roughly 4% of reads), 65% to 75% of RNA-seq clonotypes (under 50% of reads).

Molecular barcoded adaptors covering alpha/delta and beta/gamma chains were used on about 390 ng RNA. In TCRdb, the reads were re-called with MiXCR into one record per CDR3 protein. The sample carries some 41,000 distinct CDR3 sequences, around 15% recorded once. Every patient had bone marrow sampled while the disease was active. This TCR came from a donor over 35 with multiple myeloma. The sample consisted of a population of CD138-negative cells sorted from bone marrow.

The CDR3 region has the DNA TGTGCCAGCAGCCGTCTGCCGGCAGGGTCTGGCGGGGAGCTGTTTTTT. It codes for CASSRLPAGSGGELFF. The chain has TRBV11-2 and TRBJ2-2; D is perhaps TRBD1 (5 bases). With 5 bases removed from V and 7 bases from J, the gap between germline ends came to 20 bases. Looked up from germline, CDR1 is SGHAT and CDR2 is FQNNGV. This CDR3 has 16 amino acids.